The source of this T cell receptor beta chain is a study of blood T cell repertoires in COVID-19. The protocol was immunoSEQ multiplex PCR, while the TCRdb copy is restricted to in-frame clones and leaves out a portion. The table lists some 17,000 clones, approximately 92% of them singletons. The CDR3 covers 15 residues. The trim removed 5 bases at V and 4 bases at J, leaving 6 bases unmatched. Per the germline V gene, CDR1 is SGHVS and CDR2 is FNYEAQ. The chain joins TRBV7-6 to TRBJ2-2, with TRBD1 matching 8 bases. This clonotype was sampled from a man aged 55 to 70 with active COVID-19. Sequencing was carried out using peripheral blood. The CDR3 loop reads CASSHDRGGTGELFF. CDR3 in DNA: TGTGCCAGCAGCCATGACAGGGGTGGCACCGGGGAGCTGTTTTTT.